This T cell receptor beta chain originates from a study of T cells in Graves' hyperthyroidism and ophthalmopathy. CDR1 SGHTA and CDR2 FQGNSA come from the germline V gene. The CDR3 runs to 14 residues. Trimming pared 5 bases from V and 5 bases from J, leaving 15 bases between. What was amplified from RNA transcripts were TCR beta CDR3 regions. The TCR CDR3 first-round RT-PCR relied on the HTBI primer set. Each CDR3 protein gets one entry after TCRdb re-called the multiplex PCR reads with MiXCR. The sample consists of hundreds of thousands of distinct CDR3 sequences, roughly 40% of them appearing once.

The sample taken for sequencing was blood. The sequence came from a man between 18 and 35 years old with Graves' hyperthyroidism. The chain employs TRBV7-2 and TRBJ2-5; D is possibly TRBD2 (6 bases). CDR3 residues: CASSPSGELETQYF. CDR3 nucleotides: TGTGCCAGCAGCCCCTCGGGGGAGCTGGAGACCCAGTACTTC.